This passage covers 12 T cell receptor beta chains from one sample sequenced in a study of T-cell reconstitution after alpha-beta-depleted transplantation in children. A library of TCRbeta sequences, prepared with unique molecular identifiers, was generated. Via MiXCR, TCRdb re-called the PCR reads, giving one row per CDR3 protein. Altogether around 100,000 distinct CDR3 sequences are present, approximately 10% being singletons, with the ten largest covering approximately 36%. The specimen was PBMCs, collected before TCRalphabeta/CD19-depleted stem cell transplant. These TCRs come from a boy aged 2 to 9 with acute lymphoblastic leukemia, due to receive a stem cell transplant.

A word on this clonotype: Its ends do not fully match the called genes, so a read error is possible. As DNA, the CDR3 is TGTGACAGCAGTTCACAAGGGGCGGGTGACGATGAGCAGTTCTTC. Translation gives CDSSSQGAGDDEQFF. The V call is TRBV28, the J call TRBJ2-1; D is tentatively TRBD1 or TRBD2 (5 bases each). CDR1 is MDHEN, CDR2 SYDVKM, per germline. The CDR3 extends over 15 amino acids.

This clonotype was counted only a few times. CDR3 DNA: TGCAGTGCTAGTGAGACAGTCGGAGCTTTCTTT. Protein: CSASETVGAFF. The J gene is TRBJ1-1, the V gene TRBV20-1, with TRBD1 as a possible D gene (5 bases). Germline V gene sequence: CDR1 DFQATT, CDR2 SNEGSKA (reference sequence). The CDR3 is made up of 11 amino acids. Trimming stripped 3 bases from V and 10 bases from J, with 12 bases between.

This clonotype was seen a few times. The V gene is TRBV20-1, the J gene TRBJ2-7, with a weak D call TRBD2 (5 bases). CDR1 is DFQATT and CDR2 is SNEGSKA in the germline V gene (reference sequence). Trimming left V 5 bases short and J 0 bases short, with 11 bases between. CDR3 length equals 13 residues. DNA for the CDR3: TGCAGTGCTCCCCCCGAGGGCTCCTACGAGCAGTACTTC. Translating it yields CSAPPEGSYEQYF.

Written as DNA, the CDR3 is TGTGCCAGCTCACCAGGGGTAACAGATACGCAGTATTTT. It encodes CASSPGVTDTQYF. The chain carries TRBV18 and TRBJ2-3; no clear D gene. Germline V CDR1 and CDR2: KGHSH, LQKENI. There are 13 residues in the CDR3. Trimming removed 2 bases at V and 3 bases at J, with 6 bases between.

The chain carries TRBV7-9 and TRBJ1-2; no clear D gene. Trimming took off 7 bases at V and 5 bases at J, with 11 bases between the two ends. Germline V lookup: CDR1 SEHNR, CDR2 FQNEAQ (reference sequence). The CDR3 covers 12 residues. The CDR3 sequence is CASNPMIYGYTF. The CDR3, as DNA: TGTGCCAGCAACCCAATGATTTATGGCTACACCTTC.

This clonotype was recorded a few times. V usage is TRBV18 and J usage is TRBJ1-1; D ambiguous. V was pared by 2 bases and J by 5 bases, with 12 bases between. The CDR3 has 14 amino acids. The germline gives CDR1 KGHSH, CDR2 LQKENI. The CDR3 sequence: CASSPGGFVTEAFF. The CDR3 DNA reads as TGTGCCAGCTCACCAGGAGGGTTCGTTACTGAAGCTTTCTTT.

Written as DNA, the CDR3 is TGTGCCAGCAGCATCGGTCGGAGCTATGGCTACACCTTC. Its translation is CASSIGRSYGYTF. The gene calls are TRBV6-1 and TRBJ1-2; D unclear. Trimming removed 6 bases from V and 4 bases from J, with 12 bases in between. Per germline, CDR1 MNHNS and CDR2 SASEGT. The CDR3 sequence is 13 residues long.

The rearrangement links TRBV10-2 to TRBJ2-1; 9 nucleotides match TRBD2. Losses at the gene ends were 5 bases for V and 7 bases for J; bases not matched to a gene: 9. Germline assignment: CDR1 WSHSY and CDR2 SAAADI. This CDR3 has 15 residues. The CDR3 region has the DNA TGCGCCAGCAGTTTTGCGGGAGGGCCGGTAAATGAGCAGTTCTTC. Translation: CASSFAGGPVNEQFF.

This clonotype has a handful of counts. The CDR3 here is CASSEITLGETQYF. DNA of the CDR3: TGTGCCAGCAGCGAAATAACACTGGGAGAGACCCAGTACTTC. This sequence joins TRBV11-2 and TRBJ2-5; D is ambiguous. Trimming pared 5 bases from V and 4 bases from J, leaving 14 bases between. CDR1 is SGHAT and CDR2 is FQNNGV in the germline V gene. The CDR3 contains 14 residues.

The chain joins TRBV3-1 to TRBJ2-7; 7 bases map to TRBD2. The germline CDR1 and CDR2 sequences are LGHDT and YNNKEL (reference sequence). The CDR3 is made up of 16 amino acids. After removal of 1 base from V and 1 base from J, the junction contained 7 bases not matched to a gene. DNA for the CDR3: TGTGCCAGCAGCCAAGGGGTTAGCGGGTTTTCCTACGAGCAGTACTTC. Its translation: CASSQGVSGFSYEQYF.

There are many counts of this clonotype. The J gene is TRBJ2-5, the V gene TRBV6-6, with D possibly being TRBD2 (5 bases). Germline-derived CDR1 and CDR2 are MNHNY and SVGAGI (reference sequence). V gave up 7 bases and J gave up 5 bases, with 11 bases separating them. The CDR3 length is 12 residues. CDR3 nucleotides: TGTGCCAGCACCCCGGGCGGGGAGACCCAGTACTTC. Amino acids: CASTPGGETQYF.

This clonotype has only a few counts. The rearrangement uses TRBV7-2 and TRBJ2-2; D remains ambiguous. The CDR3 sequence is 12 residues long. Trimming shortened V by 1 base and J by 8 bases, and 5 bases separated the two germline ends. Germline CDR1 is SGHTA and CDR2 is FQGNSA. The CDR3 DNA reads TGTGCCAGCAGCTTAGACAGTGGGGAGCTGTTTTTT. Protein: CASSLDSGELFF.